This TCR beta chain was sequenced for a study of cytomegalovirus exposure and HLA in healthy donors. General study results and limits: Specific recognition of CMV antigens was confirmed in vitro for a few chains (all CMV-associated). One later analysis reportedly identified an Asian-associated ancestry cluster that showed fewer N-insertions than the approximately 670-donor mean.

PCR was performed using 60 Vbeta and 13 Jbeta primers. Libraries were prepared by immunoSEQ multiplex PCR; TCRdb keeps only in-frame clonotypes and omits some of them. The profile covers around 140,000 clones, with around 80% appearing a single time and 2.5% to 3.5% taken by the ten largest. This clone was detected only a few times. The antigen remains unidentified. The source material was PBMCs. The TCR originated in a female donor in good health and CMV-seronegative.

This CDR3 reads CASSTGNGGYGYTF. CDR3 coding DNA: TGTGCCAGCAGTACTGGTAACGGCGGGTATGGCTACACCTTC. V and J are TRBV5-4 and TRBJ1-2; no reliable D call. CDR1 is SGHNT and CDR2 is YYREEE in the germline V gene (reference sequence). Trimming took off 5 bases at V and 5 bases at J, with 16 bases between the two ends. CDR3 length: 14 residues.